This paragraph reports one T cell receptor (beta chain). V shed 6 bases and J shed 9 bases, with 13 bases lying between them. CDR3 length: 12 residues. Germline loops: CDR1 SGDLS, CDR2 YYNGEE. In the source study's methods: By means of reference gene primer amplification, nucleated cell counts were estimated. This table comes from immunoSEQ multiplex PCR, and its TCRdb copy is limited to in-frame clones, with some not included. V and J calls and clone size follow that table, whereas D and trimming were derived from the DNA. Of 150,000 to 200,000 clones listed, about 78% are singletons. The data stem from a study of blood T cell repertoires in COVID-19. Across the study: Nucleic acid was either cDNA or gDNA, and it came from T cells, B-cell-depleted T cells, or PBMCs.

The chain links TRBV9 to TRBJ2-1; D remains unclear. This receptor was identified in a woman between 50 and 59 years old with active or convalescent COVID-19. Specimen: peripheral blood. The CDR3 DNA reads TGTGCCAGCACCCCCACCGGTGGTGAGCAGTTCTTC. Protein: CASTPTGGEQFF.